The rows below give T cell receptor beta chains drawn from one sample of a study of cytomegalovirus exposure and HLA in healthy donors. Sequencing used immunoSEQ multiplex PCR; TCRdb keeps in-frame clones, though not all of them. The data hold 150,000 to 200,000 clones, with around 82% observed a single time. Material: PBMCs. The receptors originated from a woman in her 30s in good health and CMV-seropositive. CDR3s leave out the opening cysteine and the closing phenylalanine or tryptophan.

cdr3_aa: ASSYSRGTRNEQY
v_call: TRBV6-6
j_call: TRBJ2-7

cdr3_aa: ASGDRGTYEQY
v_call: TRBV10-2
j_call: TRBJ2-7

cdr3_aa: ASVRDSNQPQH
v_call: TRBV28
j_call: TRBJ1-5

cdr3_aa: ASSTSLRQF
v_call: TRBV19
j_call: TRBJ2-1

cdr3_aa: ASSLSTGQGNTIY
v_call: TRBV7-2
j_call: TRBJ1-3

cdr3_aa: AISESGGGTDTQY
v_call: TRBV10-3
j_call: TRBJ2-3

cdr3_aa: ASSRTGAGELF
v_call: TRBV7-9
j_call: TRBJ2-2

cdr3_aa: ASNLHRGVTEAF
v_call: TRBV5-1
j_call: TRBJ1-1

cdr3_aa: ASSMYREERGQPQH
v_call: TRBV19
j_call: TRBJ1-5

cdr3_aa: ASRTTGGWTGELF
v_call: TRBV19
j_call: TRBJ2-2

cdr3_aa: ATSRPPDTEAF
v_call: TRBV15
j_call: TRBJ1-1

cdr3_aa: ASSPDRVGTEAF
v_call: TRBV4-1
j_call: TRBJ1-1

cdr3_aa: ASRSGQLPYGYT
v_call: TRBV7-2
j_call: TRBJ1-2

cdr3_aa: ASRQGFSRGYT
v_call: TRBV6-5
j_call: TRBJ1-2

cdr3_aa: AWSPFSDRGETQY
v_call: TRBV30
j_call: TRBJ2-5

cdr3_aa: ATRDTNTIY
v_call: TRBV15
j_call: TRBJ1-3